One and the same sample provided the 10 T cell receptor beta chains below, sequenced in a study of blood T cell repertoires in COVID-19. Only in-frame clones appear in the TCRdb table, and some are missing; sequencing was by immunoSEQ multiplex PCR. The sample consists of 400,000 or so clones, less than 95% of them appearing once. Sequenced material: PBMCs or T cells enriched from blood (not recorded which). The receptors here all came from a man younger than 35 who had recovered from COVID-19.

The chain links TRBV2 to TRBJ2-1; weak D call: TRBD2 (6 bases). The length of the CDR3 is 14 residues. Trimming removed 4 bases at V and 3 bases at J, with 10 bases between. From germline, CDR1 is SNHLY and CDR2 FYNNEI. DNA for the CDR3: TGTGCCAGCAGTGTGGAGGGCGGCTACAATGAGCAGTTCTTC. This translates into CASSVEGGYNEQFF. Using reference TRBV2 and TRBJ2-1 for the parts outside the CDR3, the full variable domain is EPEVTQTPSHQVTQMGQEVILRCVPISNHLYFYWYRQILGQKVEFLVSFYNNEISEKSEIFDDQFSVERPDGSNFTLKIRSTKLEDSAMYFCASSVEGGYNEQFFGPGTRLTVL.

This sequence joins TRBV10-3 and TRBJ2-3; possible D gene TRBD2, 6 bases. This CDR3 has 14 amino acids. Trimming left V 8 bases short and J 3 bases short, with 15 bases between. CDR1 and CDR2 from the germline V gene are ENHRY and SYGVKD. CDR3 residues: CAIGPTGETDTQYF. Written as DNA, the CDR3 is TGTGCCATCGGGCCAACGGGAGAAACAGATACGCAGTATTTT.

The chain joins TRBV5-1 to TRBJ1-1, with TRBD1 matching 7 bases. This CDR3 spans 14 amino acids. Trimming removed 4 bases from V and 2 bases from J; junction bases left unmatched: 5. Germline CDR1 SGHRS, CDR2 YFSETQ. The CDR3 region is CASSVTGINTEAFF. The DNA for the CDR3 is TGCGCCAGCAGCGTGACAGGGATAAACACTGAAGCTTTCTTT. The full variable domain, in which reference TRBV5-1 and TRBJ1-1 provide the parts outside the CDR3, is KAGVTQTPRYLIKTRGQQVTLSCSPISGHRSVSWYQQTPGQGLQFLFEYFSETQRNKGNFPGRFSGRQFSNSRSEMNVSTLELGDSALYLCASSVTGINTEAFFGQGTRLTVV.

Here the CDR3 reads CASGSGTVGEKLFF. CDR3 in DNA: TGTGCCAGCGGTTCCGGGACAGTTGGTGAAAAACTGTTTTTT. This chain links TRBV28 with TRBJ1-4; 7 nucleotides agree with TRBD1. CDR1 and CDR2 from the germline V gene are MDHEN and SYDVKM. V lost 8 bases, J lost 7 bases, and 10 bases stayed unmatched. This CDR3 spans 14 amino acids.

This chain connects TRBV4-2 to TRBJ2-7; possibly TRBD1 for D (8 bases). CDR1 LGHNA and CDR2 YNFKEQ come from the germline V gene. Trimming took off 3 bases at V and 6 bases at J, with 15 bases between the two ends. This CDR3 is built from 14 residues. DNA for the CDR3: TGTGCCAGCAGCCAGGGTACAGGGGGGGGCGAGCAGTACTTC. It specifies CASSQGTGGGEQYF.

This clone was detected only once. The rearrangement joins TRBV27 to TRBJ2-2; D possibly corresponds to TRBD2 (5 bases). Germline V CDR1 and CDR2: MNHEY, SMNVEV (reference sequence). This CDR3 has 18 amino acids. Trimming shortened V by 10 bases and J by 10 bases, and 34 bases separated the two germline ends. The CDR3 reads CANGSCQYAYCTGKELFF. Written as DNA, the CDR3 is TGTGCCAACGGTTCCTGCCAGTATGCTTATTGTACCGGGAAGGAGCTGTTTTTT.

The J gene is TRBJ1-2, the V gene TRBV14, with a possible D match to TRBD1 (5 bases). Trimming left V 1 base short and J 4 bases short, with 16 bases between. The length of the CDR3 is 16 residues. Germline CDR1 and CDR2: SGHDN and FVKESK. CDR3 nucleotides: TGTGCCAGCAGCCAAGCCGGGACTGAACGCCTCTATGGCTACACCTTC. Residues: CASSQAGTERLYGYTF. The full variable domain, with the rest looked up from reference TRBV14 and TRBJ1-2, is EAGVTQFPSHSVIEKGQTVTLRCDPISGHDNLYWYRRVMGKEIKFLLHFVKESKQDESGMPNNRFLAERTGGTYSTLKVQPAELEDSGVYFCASSQAGTERLYGYTFGSGTRLTVV.

V and J are TRBV28 and TRBJ2-6; 8 nucleotides align to TRBD1. There are 15 residues in the CDR3. The ends lost 5 bases at V and 2 bases at J; junction bases unmatched: 2. Germline CDR1 MDHEN, CDR2 SYDVKM. The CDR3 spells CASSPGQAGANVLTF. DNA for the CDR3: TGTGCCAGCAGTCCGGGACAGGCTGGGGCCAACGTCCTGACTTTC.

In DNA, the CDR3 is TGTGCCAGCAGTCCCGCCATGTGGGAGGGAATTGAAGAGCAGTACTTC. This encodes CASSPAMWEGIEEQYF. The rearrangement uses TRBV28 and TRBJ2-7, with 7 bases lining up with TRBD2. The CDR3 covers 16 residues. With 5 bases clipped from V and 7 bases from J, the junction kept 17 bases outside the gene matches. Per the germline V gene, CDR1 is MDHEN and CDR2 is SYDVKM.

There are a few counts of this clone. The rearrangement uses TRBV11-2 and TRBJ2-2; unclear D gene. CDR3 length: 11 residues. V was clipped by 5 bases and J by 4 bases, with 2 bases between them. Germline V lookup: CDR1 SGHAT, CDR2 FQNNGV. Here the CDR3 reads CASSRTGELFF. The CDR3 region has the DNA TGTGCCAGCAGCCGCACCGGGGAGCTGTTTTTT.